The next 31 T cell receptor beta chains were all read from a single sample in a study of blood T cell repertoires in COVID-19. Measured with immunoSEQ multiplex PCR; TCRdb has only the in-frame clones, and not every one. Altogether approximately 150,000 clones are present, roughly 82% being singletons, with the ten largest covering approximately 5%. Input material: peripheral blood. These TCRs come from a human donor in a cohort sampled during active COVID-19.

A few counts support this clone. The chain has TRBV24-1 and TRBJ1-5; no reliable D call. Germline values: CDR1 KGHDR, CDR2 SFDVKD. The CDR3 length is 15 residues. V was shortened by 8 bases and J by 7 bases, with 20 bases between the two germline ends. The CDR3 protein is CATTISEARGQPQHF. DNA for the CDR3: TGTGCCACCACTATATCGGAGGCACGAGGGCAGCCCCAGCATTTT.

The CDR3 protein is CASSAGLAGGTRTGELFF. The DNA of the CDR3 is TGTGCCAGCAGCGCGGGACTAGCGGGGGGTACGAGAACCGGGGAGCTGTTTTTT. The chain employs TRBV5-8 and TRBJ2-2; 15 bases agree with TRBD2. This CDR3 is built from 18 residues. The germline gives CDR1 SGHTS, CDR2 YDEGEE. J gave up 5 bases and V 4 bases, and 9 bases lay outside the gene matches.

The chain uses TRBV9 and TRBJ2-3, with TRBD2 matching 11 bases. V lost 5 bases and J lost 3; bases outside the gene matches: 11. Germline V lookup: CDR1 SGDLS, CDR2 YYNGEE. The CDR3 sequence is 17 residues long. Here the CDR3 DNA reads TGTGCCAGCAGTGCTTCTAGCGGGGGGAGTGAGACAGATACGCAGTATTTT. Its protein product is CASSASSGGSETDTQYF.

The chain is built from TRBV25-1 and TRBJ2-5; 8 bases are shared with TRBD2. The V gene end was trimmed by 6 bases and the J gene end by 2 bases; junction bases not matched to a gene: 14. This CDR3 contains 17 residues. Germline V gene lookup returns CDR1 MGHDK and CDR2 SYGVNS. In DNA, the CDR3 is TGTGCCAGCAGCGGCGGGACTAGGGACCCAACGCAAGAGACCCAGTACTTC. Its translation is CASSGGTRDPTQETQYF.

This clone was seen a few times. The chain is built from TRBV9 and TRBJ1-6; possible D gene TRBD1, 6 bases. The V end lost 4 bases, the J end lost 0 bases, and 29 bases lay between the germline ends. The CDR3 is made up of 22 amino acids. CDR1 and CDR2 (germline): SGDLS, YYNGEE. The CDR3 is CASSRLPHDRTSKSSYNSPLHF. The CDR3 nucleotides are TGTGCCAGCAGCCGACTGCCCCACGACAGGACATCTAAGAGCTCCTATAATTCACCCCTCCACTTT. Complete variable domain (other parts from reference TRBV9 and TRBJ1-6): DSGVTQTPKHLITATGQRVTLRCSPRSGDLSVYWYQQSLDQGLQFLIQYYNGEERAKGNILERFSAQQFPDLHSELNLSSLELGDSALYFCASSRLPHDRTSKSSYNSPLHFGNGTRLTVT.

This chain links TRBV6-6 with TRBJ2-7; possibly TRBD2 for D (5 bases). The length of the CDR3 is 14 residues. Per the germline V gene, CDR1 is MNHNY and CDR2 is SVGAGI (reference sequence). Trimming took 5 bases from V and 1 from J, leaving 12 bases between them. The CDR3 protein is CASSIGSPSYEQYV. CDR3 nucleotides: TGTGCCAGCAGTATAGGGAGCCCGTCCTACGAGCAGTACGTC.

The rearrangement links TRBV15 to TRBJ1-2; the D gene is possibly TRBD1 (6 bases). From germline, CDR1 is LNHNV and CDR2 YYDKDF (reference sequence). V was cut by 0 bases and J by 5 bases, with 10 bases left in between. The CDR3 extends over 14 amino acids. The CDR3 loop is CATSRERTEYGYTF. The CDR3 DNA sequence: TGTGCCACCAGCAGAGAAAGGACAGAATATGGCTACACCTTC. The variable domain in full, completed from reference TRBV15 and TRBJ1-2, reads DAMVIQNPRYQVTQFGKPVTLSCSQTLNHNVMYWYQQKSSQAPKLLFHYYDKDFNNEADTPDNFQSRRPNTSFCFLDIRSPGLGDTAMYLCATSRERTEYGYTFGSGTRLTVV.

This chain links TRBV11-2 with TRBJ2-5; TRBD2 matches at 8 bases. Germline CDR1 is SGHAT and CDR2 is FQNNGV. V dropped 2 bases and J dropped 0; count of bases not matched to a gene: 8. The CDR3 runs to 17 residues. In nucleotides, the CDR3 is TGTGCCAGCAGCTTACTCCCTGGCGGGGGGTACCAAGAGACCCAGTACTTC. This codes for CASSLLPGGGYQETQYF.

This rearrangement joins TRBV9 to TRBJ1-2; 10 nucleotides line up with TRBD1. The CDR3 loop spans 16 amino acids. CDR1 and CDR2 (germline): SGDLS, YYNGEE. The trim removed 4 bases at V and 0 bases at J, leaving 6 bases unmatched. In DNA form, the CDR3 reads TGTGCCAGCAGCCTCGGGACAGGGGAATCTAACTATGGCTACACCTTC. Encoded protein: CASSLGTGESNYGYTF. Together with reference TRBV9 and TRBJ1-2, the CDR3 gives the full variable domain: DSGVTQTPKHLITATGQRVTLRCSPRSGDLSVYWYQQSLDQGLQFLIQYYNGEERAKGNILERFSAQQFPDLHSELNLSSLELGDSALYFCASSLGTGESNYGYTFGSGTRLTVV.

The rearrangement joins TRBV12-5 to TRBJ2-3, with D perhaps matching TRBD2 (6 bases). V was pared by 1 base and J by 2 bases, with 10 bases between. The CDR3 is 15 amino acids. From germline, CDR1 is LGHNT and CDR2 FRNRAP. The CDR3 region is CASGLGLGLTDTQYF. The CDR3 nucleotides are TGTGCTAGTGGTTTGGGACTGGGACTCACAGATACGCAGTATTTT.

This clone has a single count. The V and J genes are TRBV28 and TRBJ2-1; possibly TRBD2 for D (7 bases). The CDR3 is made up of 14 amino acids. From germline, CDR1 is MDHEN and CDR2 SYDVKM. The V and J ends lost 10 bases and 6 bases respectively, with 19 bases between them. CDR3 sequence: CAIRRGGRVNEQFF. The CDR3 nucleotides are TGTGCCATCCGGAGGGGGGGCCGGGTCAATGAGCAGTTCTTC.

The chain uses TRBV5-5 and TRBJ2-1; possibly TRBD2 for D (6 bases). The CDR3 contains 14 residues. CDR1 is SGHKS, CDR2 YYEKEE, per germline (reference sequence). V was clipped by 1 base and J by 12 bases, with 17 bases between them. The CDR3 sequence: CASSLRDSPIRQFF. The DNA of the CDR3 is TGTGCCAGCAGCTTGCGGGACTCCCCTATACGGCAGTTCTTC.

This chain links TRBV28 with TRBJ1-3; the D gene is possibly TRBD1 (5 bases). V lost 4 bases, J lost 2 bases, and 18 bases lay in between. The CDR3 runs 17 residues. Germline V gene data show CDR1 as MDHEN and CDR2 as SYDVKM. Here the CDR3 reads CASSCVVLDTTGNTIYF. CDR3 DNA: TGTGCCAGCAGTTGCGTCGTACTGGACACTACTGGAAACACCATATATTTT.

A single count supports this clone. The rearrangement links TRBV7-9 to TRBJ1-2, with TRBD1 identical over 8 bases. Germline CDR1 SEHNR, CDR2 FQNEAQ (reference sequence). V shed 5 bases and J 8 bases; nucleotides not matched to a gene: 13. The CDR3 is 15 residues long. CDR3 sequence: CASSPALAGGRGYTF. CDR3 coding DNA: TGTGCCAGCAGCCCCGCTCTTGCAGGGGGCCGAGGCTACACCTTC. Together with reference TRBV7-9 and TRBJ1-2, the CDR3 gives the full variable domain: DTGVSQNPRHKITKRGQNVTFRCDPISEHNRLYWYRQTLGQGPEFLTYFQNEAQLEKSRLLSDRFSAERPKGSFSTLEIQRTEQGDSAMYLCASSPALAGGRGYTFGSGTRLTVV.

The chain recombines TRBV3-1 (or the pseudogene TRBV3-2) with TRBJ2-5, with TRBD1 as a possible D gene (6 bases). Germline CDR1 and CDR2: LGHDT and YNNKEL (reference sequence). The CDR3 spans 15 residues. The V end was cut by 3 bases, the J end by 4 bases, with 15 bases between. The CDR3 region is CASSHRQDWGETQYF. The CDR3 nucleotides read TGTGCCAGCAGCCACCGACAGGACTGGGGAGAGACCCAGTACTTC.

The chain carries TRBV27 and TRBJ2-2; D is ambiguous. From germline, CDR1 is MNHEY and CDR2 SMNVEV (reference sequence). CDR3 length: 14 amino acids. V was cut by 5 bases and J by 4 bases, with 11 bases left in between. CDR3 residues: CASSRRHSTGELFF. CDR3 coding DNA: TGTGCCAGCAGTCGCCGCCACTCCACCGGGGAGCTGTTTTTT.

The V gene is TRBV10-1, the J gene TRBJ2-2, with TRBD2 identical over 7 bases. The CDR3 is made up of 14 amino acids. J lost 0 bases, V lost 7 bases, and 2 bases had no gene match. Germline assignment: CDR1 WNHNN and CDR2 SYGVQD (reference sequence). Here the CDR3 DNA reads TGCGCCAGCAATGGGGGGGCGAACACCGGGGAGCTGTTTTTT. This gives the protein CASNGGANTGELFF.

This clone showed up just once. The gene calls are TRBV5-1 and TRBJ1-6; 7 bases map to TRBD1. V lost 0 bases to trimming and J lost 9 bases; unmatched junction nucleotides: 6. The CDR3 sequence is 15 residues long. Germline loops: CDR1 SGHRS, CDR2 YFSETQ. The CDR3 reads CASSLVSRGSSPLHF. The DNA of the CDR3 is TGCGCCAGCAGCTTGGTTTCCAGGGGGAGTTCACCCCTCCACTTT. Supplemented by reference TRBV5-1 and TRBJ1-6, the full variable domain reads KAGVTQTPRYLIKTRGQQVTLSCSPISGHRSVSWYQQTPGQGLQFLFEYFSETQRNKGNFPGRFSGRQFSNSRSEMNVSTLELGDSALYLCASSLVSRGSSPLHFGNGTRLTVT.

The chain recombines TRBV2 with TRBJ2-7; weak D call: TRBD1 (6 bases). The germline gives CDR1 SNHLY, CDR2 FYNNEI. This CDR3 is built from 14 residues. V was pared by 6 bases and J by 0 bases, with 12 bases between. CDR3 in DNA: TGTGCCAGCAGCTCACAGGGTTCCTCCTACGAGCAGTACTTC. Translating gives CASSSQGSSYEQYF.

The chain is built from TRBV28 and TRBJ2-7; D may be TRBD1 (6 bases). There are 11 residues in the CDR3. V lost 4 bases and J lost 7, with 8 bases in between. Germline-derived CDR1 and CDR2 are MDHEN and SYDVKM. The CDR3, as DNA: TGTGCCAGCAGTTCCCAGGGGGAGCAGTACTTC. It yields the protein CASSSQGEQYF. The entire variable domain, with the rest obtained from reference TRBV28 and TRBJ2-7, is as follows: DVKVTQSSRYLVKRTGEKVFLECVQDMDHENMFWYRQDPGLGLRLIYFSYDVKMKEKGDIPEGYSVSREKKERFSLILESASTNQTSMYLCASSSQGEQYFGPGTRLTVT.

This sequence joins TRBV6-6 and TRBJ1-5, with unresolved D. Trimming left V 5 bases short and J 2 bases short, with 10 bases between. The CDR3 has 14 amino acids. Germline CDR1 is MNHNY and CDR2 is SVGAGI (reference sequence). The CDR3 DNA reads as TGTGCCAGCAGTATCCCGGGTGGCAATCAGCCCCAGCATTTT. Amino acids: CASSIPGGNQPQHF.

This chain connects TRBV2 to TRBJ2-2; 7 bases are shared with TRBD2. This CDR3 comprises 15 residues. Germline trimming cut 9 bases from V and 7 bases from J; bases unmatched to any gene: 14. CDR1 and CDR2 (germline): SNHLY, FYNNEI. The CDR3 protein is CASTPTTGGGGELFF. In DNA form, the CDR3 reads TGTGCCAGTACCCCTACGACGGGAGGTGGCGGGGAGCTGTTTTTT.

The rearrangement links TRBV7-3 to TRBJ2-2, with 8 bases lining up with TRBD1. The junction had 4 bases not matched to a gene; V was cut back by 5 bases and J by 5 bases. There are 14 residues in the CDR3. From germline, CDR1 is SGHTA and CDR2 FQGTGA. The chain's CDR3 is CASSPRQGTGELFF. The CDR3, as DNA: TGTGCCAGCAGCCCTCGACAGGGGACCGGGGAGCTGTTTTTT.

With regard to this clone: Sequence at one end of the junction differs from germline and may be a read error. The V gene is TRBV2, the J gene TRBJ2-7; D gene ambiguous. The CDR3 loop spans 10 amino acids. Germline assignment: CDR1 SNHLY and CDR2 FYNNEI. CDR3 bases: TGTGCCAGCAGTGACGGCGAGGAGTACTTC. This translates into CASSDGEEYF.

The genes are TRBV20-1 and TRBJ1-4; no clear D. Trimming removed 5 bases at V and 14 bases at J, with 15 bases between. Per germline, CDR1 DFQATT and CDR2 SNEGSKA (reference sequence). CDR3 size: 11 residues. The CDR3 DNA reads as TGCAGTGCTCTCAAACCCAGCGGTCTGTTTTTT. This codes for CSALKPSGLFF.

The chain uses TRBV28 and TRBJ1-2; TRBD1 is a possible D gene (6 bases). The CDR3 runs to 15 residues. Germline V CDR1 and CDR2: MDHEN, SYDVKM. V was shortened by 1 base and J by 5 bases, with 14 bases between the two germline ends. CDR3 coding DNA: TGTGCCAGCAGTTTATCGGGGGGGGGCAGATATGGCTACACCTTC. Its translation: CASSLSGGGRYGYTF.

The V call is TRBV29-1, the J call TRBJ2-7; D ambiguous. V was pared by 0 bases and J by 0 bases, with 9 bases between. CDR3 length equals 14 residues. Germline V lookup: CDR1 SQVTM, CDR2 ANQGSEA. The CDR3 here is CSVEDERSSYEQYF. The CDR3 DNA reads TGCAGCGTTGAAGATGAGAGGAGCTCCTACGAGCAGTACTTC.

This clone was recorded a few times. This rearrangement joins TRBV11-3 to TRBJ2-5; maybe TRBD2 (5 bases). The germline CDR1 and CDR2 sequences are SGHNT and YENEEA. The CDR3 spans 14 residues. Trimming removed 3 bases from V and 1 base from J, with 9 bases in between. CDR3 nucleotide sequence: TGTGCCAGCAGCTTCCGGGGATCCCAAGAGACCCAGTACTTC. It yields the protein CASSFRGSQETQYF.

The chain recombines TRBV29-1 with TRBJ2-5; 10 bases line up with TRBD1. Germline V gene sequence: CDR1 SQVTM, CDR2 ANQGSEA. V trimming: 4 bases; J trimming: 3 bases; junction bases outside the gene matches: 2. The CDR3 is 13 residues long. As DNA, the CDR3 is TGCAGCGTTGGGACAGGGGGAAAAGAGACCCAGTACTTC. Amino acid sequence: CSVGTGGKETQYF.

This chain uses TRBV27 with TRBJ1-5; maybe TRBD1 (6 bases). This CDR3 spans 14 amino acids. Germline V lookup: CDR1 MNHEY, CDR2 SMNVEV (reference sequence). The V end was cut by 6 bases, the J end by 3 bases, with 12 bases between. CDR3 sequence (DNA): TGTGCCAGCAGAGCACAGGGTTACAATCAGCCCCAGCATTTT. It codes for CASRAQGYNQPQHF.

The rearrangement links TRBV20-1 to TRBJ2-5; D is unresolved. CDR1 DFQATT and CDR2 SNEGSKA come from the germline V gene (reference sequence). This CDR3 comprises 11 residues. DNA of the CDR3: TGCAGCCTCCAAGCCCAAGAGACCCAGTACTTC. This gives the protein CSLQAQETQYF.